The rows below give T cell receptor beta chains drawn from one sample of a study of blood T cell repertoires in COVID-19. Repertoires were generated with immunoSEQ multiplex PCR, while TCRdb's copy carries only in-frame clones and drops some. The sample holds around 430,000 clones, about 91% seen once. Sequencing input: peripheral blood. These receptors all come from a woman between 50 and 59 years old with COVID-19, enrolled during active disease. The CDR3 runs from the conserved cysteine through the conserved F or W. D genes are given only for firm matches. The size of a clone is reported for some rows only, either as once, few or many, or as a class for expanded clones.

V: TRBV6-5; J: TRBJ2-1; size: .; D: .; CDR3: CASSSLGSLSEQFF; DNA: TGTGCCAGCAGTTCTTTGGGTAGCTTGAGTGAGCAGTTCTTC
V: TRBV5-1; J: TRBJ2-1; size: .; D: TRBD2; CDR3: CASSLKQLAVSYNEQFF; DNA: TGCGCCAGCAGCTTGAAACAACTAGCGGTCTCCTACAATGAGCAGTTCTTC
V: TRBV7-9; J: TRBJ1-1; size: .; D: TRBD1; CDR3: CASSLGGQGRAEAFF; DNA: TGTGCCAGCAGCTTAGGTGGACAGGGGAGGGCTGAAGCTTTCTTT
V: TRBV5-6; J: TRBJ1-2; size: .; D: .; CDR3: CASSLASFYGYTF; DNA: TGTGCCAGCAGCCTGGCCTCTTTCTATGGCTACACCTTC
V: TRBV25-1; J: TRBJ1-6; size: .; D: TRBD1; CDR3: CASTTGGDSPLHF; DNA: TGTGCCAGCACCACAGGGGGCGACTCACCCCTCCACTTT
V: TRBV19; J: TRBJ1-3; size: .; D: .; CDR3: CASSTLLREGRSGNTIYF; DNA: TGTGCCAGTAGTACCCTCCTCAGGGAAGGACGCTCTGGAAACACCATATATTTT
V: TRBV5-1; J: TRBJ2-3; size: .; D: TRBD1; CDR3: CASSFRQGEDTQYF; DNA: TGCGCCAGCAGCTTTAGGCAGGGGGAAGATACGCAGTATTTT
V: TRBV14; J: TRBJ1-1; size: .; D: .; CDR3: CASSRLEYTEAFF; DNA: TGTGCCAGCAGCCGGTTAGAGTACACTGAAGCTTTCTTT
V: TRBV7-9; J: TRBJ1-6; size: .; D: .; CDR3: CASSLVGAVDNSPLHF; DNA: TGTGCCAGCAGCTTAGTGGGGGCGGTGGATAATTCACCCCTCCACTTT
V: TRBV24-1; J: TRBJ2-1; size: .; D: TRBD2; CDR3: CATSDSSGGEGEQFF; DNA: TGTGCCACCAGTGATTCTAGCGGGGGGGAAGGTGAGCAGTTCTTC
V: TRBV27; J: TRBJ1-1; size: .; D: .; CDR3: CASSYVVGQGGNTEAFF; DNA: TGTGCCAGCAGTTACGTCGTCGGGCAGGGCGGGAACACTGAAGCTTTCTTT
V: TRBV6-5; J: TRBJ2-3; size: .; D: .; CDR3: CASGRTEIITDTQYF; DNA: TGTGCCAGCGGGAGGACCGAGATAATCACAGATACGCAGTATTTT
V: TRBV9; J: TRBJ2-2; size: .; D: .; CDR3: CASSPLVGTNTGELFF; DNA: TGTGCCAGCAGCCCCCTTGTGGGCACGAACACCGGGGAGCTGTTTTTT
V: TRBV7-9; J: TRBJ2-1; size: .; D: TRBD1; CDR3: CASRSRDRVYNEQFF; DNA: TGTGCCAGCAGATCCCGGGACAGGGTTTACAATGAGCAGTTCTTC
V: TRBV12-3/TRBV12-4; J: TRBJ1-5; size: .; D: TRBD1; CDR3: CASTGGGFQPQHF; DNA: TGTGCCAGCACAGGGGGCGGGTTTCAGCCCCAGCATTTT
V: TRBV2; J: TRBJ2-2; size: .; D: .; CDR3: CASKAGAVTGELFF; DNA: TGTGCCAGCAAGGCGGGGGCGGTAACCGGGGAGCTGTTTTTT
V: TRBV2; J: TRBJ1-6; size: .; D: TRBD1; CDR3: CASRAGQSSYNSPLHF; DNA: TGTGCCAGCAGGGCGGGACAGAGCTCCTATAATTCACCCCTCCACTTT
V: TRBV29-1; J: TRBJ2-3; size: few; D: .; CDR3: CSVEDGLSDTQYF; DNA: TGCAGCGTTGAAGACGGACTTTCCGATACGCAGTATTTT
V: TRBV6-5; J: TRBJ1-1; size: .; D: .; CDR3: CASRKQGSTEAFF; DNA: TGTGCCAGCAGAAAACAGGGTTCCACTGAAGCTTTCTTT
V: TRBV28; J: TRBJ2-3; size: .; D: TRBD2; CDR3: CASERGSTDTQYF; DNA: TGTGCCAGCGAGCGGGGGTCCACAGATACGCAGTATTTT
V: TRBV4-1; J: TRBJ2-1; size: .; D: TRBD1; CDR3: CASSQEGQGSNEQFF; DNA: TGCGCCAGCAGCCAAGAGGGACAGGGTAGCAATGAGCAGTTCTTC
V: TRBV28; J: TRBJ2-3; size: .; D: .; CDR3: CASSPSTDTQYF; DNA: TGTGCCAGCAGTCCTTCCACAGATACGCAGTATTTT
V: TRBV27; J: TRBJ1-2; size: .; D: .; CDR3: CASSPRRRVNYGYTF; DNA: TGTGCCAGCAGTCCCCGGAGGAGGGTTAACTATGGCTACACCTTC
V: TRBV11-2; J: TRBJ1-1; size: .; D: .; CDR3: CASSLGSNTEAFF; DNA: TGTGCCAGCAGCTTGGGGAGTAACACTGAAGCTTTCTTT
V: TRBV9; J: TRBJ2-5; size: .; D: .; CDR3: CASSPIESQETQYF; DNA: TGTGCCAGCAGCCCGATCGAGAGTCAAGAGACCCAGTACTTC
V: TRBV5-1; J: TRBJ2-3; size: .; D: .; CDR3: CASSLGGGTYDTQYF; DNA: TGCGCCAGCAGCTTGGGAGGCGGCACGTATGATACGCAGTATTTT
V: TRBV28; J: TRBJ2-2; size: .; D: TRBD2; CDR3: CASSLGTSYWELFF; DNA: TGTGCCAGCAGTTTGGGGACTAGCTACTGGGAGCTGTTTTTT
V: TRBV6-5; J: TRBJ2-7; size: .; D: TRBD1; CDR3: CASIPRDRAYEQYF; DNA: TGTGCCAGCATCCCCCGGGACAGAGCCTACGAGCAGTACTTC
V: TRBV2; J: TRBJ1-1; size: few; D: TRBD1; CDR3: CASSHTGARTEAFF; DNA: TGTGCCAGCAGCCACACAGGGGCGCGGACTGAAGCTTTCTTT
V: TRBV7-9; J: TRBJ2-1; size: .; D: .; CDR3: CASSLIRTPYNEQFF; DNA: TGTGCCAGCAGCTTAATCCGGACTCCTTACAATGAGCAGTTCTTC
V: TRBV10-3; J: TRBJ2-5; size: .; D: .; CDR3: CAISDWTEQETQYF; DNA: TGTGCCATCAGTGATTGGACAGAGCAAGAGACCCAGTACTTC
V: TRBV21-1; J: TRBJ2-5; size: once; D: .; CDR3: CASTFSADKETQYF; DNA: TGTGCCAGCACGTTCTCAGCGGATAAAGAGACCCAGTACTTC
V: TRBV29-1; J: TRBJ2-1; size: .; D: TRBD2; CDR3: CSVSGAPDSTYNEQFF; DNA: TGCAGCGTTAGCGGGGCACCCGATAGTACCTACAATGAGCAGTTCTTC
V: TRBV7-9; J: TRBJ1-4; size: .; D: .; CDR3: CASSLEGVTNEKLFF; DNA: TGTGCCAGCAGCTTAGAGGGGGTAACTAATGAAAAACTGTTTTTT
V: TRBV19; J: TRBJ2-6; size: .; D: TRBD1; CDR3: CASSGQVLSGANVLTF; DNA: TGTGCCAGTAGCGGACAGGTCCTCTCTGGGGCCAACGTCCTGACTTTC
V: TRBV9; J: TRBJ2-7; size: few; D: TRBD1; CDR3: CASSVEGDSAYEQYF; DNA: TGTGCCAGCAGCGTAGAAGGGGACAGCGCTTACGAGCAGTACTTC
V: TRBV5-1; J: TRBJ2-7; size: .; D: .; CDR3: CASSAGVYEQYF; DNA: TGCGCCAGCAGCGCCGGGGTTTATGAGCAGTACTTC
V: TRBV5-1; J: TRBJ2-1; size: .; D: TRBD2; CDR3: CASSLYAGGLLNEQFF; DNA: TGCGCCAGCAGCTTGTATGCGGGGGGGCTTCTTAATGAGCAGTTCTTC
V: TRBV6-5; J: TRBJ2-5; size: .; D: TRBD1; CDR3: CASSYSIPGGETQYF; DNA: TGTGCCAGCAGTTACTCGATCCCAGGGGGAGAGACCCAGTACTTC